Listed here is a single T cell receptor (beta chain). The record originates from a study of shared clonotypes between healthy human individuals. Once extracted for a subset, genomic DNA was divided evenly among several immunoSEQ plates. Sequencing was performed with immunoSEQ multiplex PCR; in TCRdb, only in-frame clones are kept and a portion is missing. The data show millions of clones, roughly 91% seen once. Terminally differentiated effector memory CD45RA+ cells were excluded by CCR7 positive selection of CD45RO-negative cells. The sample consisted of naive CD8+ T cells from PBMCs. The sequence was collected from a man between 18 and 29 years old in good health. Some clones in this sample may be carry-over from other donors' samples.

This CDR3 is CASSSLGQGKVNEQFF. In DNA, the CDR3 is TGTGCCAGCAGCTCACTCGGACAGGGTAAGGTAAATGAGCAGTTCTTC. The gene calls are TRBV7-9 and TRBJ2-1; 8 bases fit TRBD1. V trimming: 4 bases; J trimming: 7 bases; junction bases outside the gene matches: 12. Germline CDR1 is SEHNR and CDR2 is FQNEAQ (reference sequence). The CDR3 consists of 16 residues.